Listed here is a single T cell receptor (beta chain). Methods used by the authors: By means of reference gene primer amplification, nucleated cell counts were estimated. Libraries were prepared by immunoSEQ multiplex PCR; TCRdb keeps only in-frame clonotypes and omits some of them. V, J and clone size are taken as reported in that table, and D and trimming were inferred from the DNA itself. The table has tens of thousands of clones, 90% seen once. The source of the sample is a study of blood T cell repertoires in COVID-19. V shed 4 bases and J shed 7 bases, with 13 bases lying between them. Germline-derived CDR1 and CDR2 are SGHTA and FQGNSA. The CDR3 covers 14 residues.

Material for sequencing was peripheral blood. The chain combines TRBV7-2 with TRBJ1-4, with D perhaps TRBD1 (5 bases). This sequence originates from a man aged 50 to 60 with acute or convalescent COVID-19. This chain's CDR3 is CASSSHPGGEKLFF. CDR3 nucleotides: TGTGCCAGCAGCTCCCACCCGGGGGGTGAAAAACTGTTTTTT.